This T cell receptor (beta chain) came from a study of regulatory T cells in long-lasting Graves disease. On the study more broadly: Persistence in Graves' disease required over 5 years of antithyroid drugs plus positive TSH receptor antibodies.

Worth noting for this clonotype: The antigen remains undetermined.

Arm-PCR with iRepertoire HTBI primers amplified the CDR3 regions for these TCR beta libraries. TCRdb processed the multiplex PCR reads anew with MiXCR; each CDR3 protein has one entry. This sample has 400,000 to 500,000 distinct CDR3 sequences; 21% occur once, and the top ten carry roughly 13%. Germline assignment: CDR1 SGHRS and CDR2 YFSETQ. The V and J ends lost 3 bases and 1 base respectively, with 14 bases between them. The CDR3 is 16 amino acids. Time point: persistent/refractory GD, antithyroid drugs over 5 years with positive TRAb. Extracted RNA from PBMCs served as the source of the TCR library. Those enrolled as patients came out of an endocrinology department in Xi'an, China. Points from the study as a whole: Those with persistent Graves' had less TCR diversity than newly diagnosed patients.

The clonotype originates from a female donor with Graves disease. The source was peripheral blood mononuclear cells (PBMCs), collected when the disease was refractory, from a patient treated with antithyroid drugs. J is TRBJ1-3 and V is TRBV5-1; D is perhaps TRBD1 (6 bases). CDR3 residues: CASSSQGSGSGNTIYF. The CDR3 DNA reads TGCGCCAGCAGCTCCCAGGGGTCGGGTTCTGGAAACACCATATATTTT.